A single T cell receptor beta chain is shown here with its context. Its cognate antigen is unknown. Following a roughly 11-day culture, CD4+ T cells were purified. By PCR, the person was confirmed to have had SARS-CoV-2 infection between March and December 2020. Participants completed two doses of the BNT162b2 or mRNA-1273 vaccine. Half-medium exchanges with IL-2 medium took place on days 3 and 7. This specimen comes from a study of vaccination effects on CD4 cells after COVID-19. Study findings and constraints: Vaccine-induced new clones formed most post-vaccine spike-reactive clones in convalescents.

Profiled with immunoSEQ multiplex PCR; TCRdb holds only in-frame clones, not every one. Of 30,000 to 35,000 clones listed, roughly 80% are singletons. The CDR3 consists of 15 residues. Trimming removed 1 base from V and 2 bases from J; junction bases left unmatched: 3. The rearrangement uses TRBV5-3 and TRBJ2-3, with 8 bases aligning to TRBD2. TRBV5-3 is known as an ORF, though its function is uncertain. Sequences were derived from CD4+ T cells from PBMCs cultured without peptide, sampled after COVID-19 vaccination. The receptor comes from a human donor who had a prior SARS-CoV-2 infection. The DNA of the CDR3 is TGTGCCAGAAGCTTGCAACTAGCGGACACAGATACGCAGTATTTT. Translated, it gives CARSLQLADTDTQYF.